The clone carrying this T cell receptor beta chain was counted between two and nine times. Its antigen is as yet unknown. The data were taken from a study of T-cell memory formation after mild COVID-19. Trimming pared 3 bases from V and 6 bases from J, leaving 7 bases between. The CDR3 length is 12 residues. 5'RACE with constant-segment primers built TCRalpha and TCRbeta cDNA libraries with UMIs. TCRdb processed the 5' RACE reads anew with MiXCR; each CDR3 protein has one entry. The sample lists 250,000 to 400,000 distinct CDR3 sequences, 14% occurring once. Study-level findings and limits: Mainly CM and EM harbored the contracting CD4+ clones; mainly EMRA harbored the CD8+ ones.

The receptor was derived from a man younger than 35 who had mild COVID-19 (a few samples of this study predate the infection). Cell type and time point are not known. Source material: PBMCs or a T cell subset sorted from them (not recorded which). This chain links TRBV12-3 or TRBV12-4 with TRBJ2-3; no definite D call. The CDR3 nucleotides read TGTGCCAGCAGTTTGCCGGCGGATACGCAGTATTTT. This translates into CASSLPADTQYF.